This TCR beta chain came from a study of T cells in localized non-small cell lung cancer. Whole-study findings and limits: Heterogeneity remains possible because sequencing was limited to only one tumor region. Within adjacent lung there appeared a median approximately 58 of the top 100 tumor clones. Adjacent uninvolved lung tissue had the highest T cell clonality, exceeding tumor.

A few counts support this clone. Its target is unknown. The assay was immunoSEQ multiplex PCR, and TCRdb's table has in-frame clones only and misses some. The sample yields 10,000 to 13,000 clones, 48% seen once. CDR1 is MNHNS and CDR2 is SASEGT in the germline V gene. This CDR3 comprises 16 residues. Trimming cost V 0 bases and J 9 bases; bases outside gene matches: 7. This sample comprised lymph node tissue, obtained before any cancer treatment. This sequence joins TRBV6-1 and TRBJ1-6; 8 bases line up with TRBD1. The TCR originated in a woman aged 40-75 years with stage II squamous cell lung carcinoma. CDR3 in amino acids: CASSEALGQGSSPLHF. In DNA form, the CDR3 reads TGTGCCAGCAGTGAAGCCCTAGGACAGGGTAGTTCACCCCTCCACTTT.